This T cell receptor (beta chain) was identified in a study of monozygotic twins with cystic fibrosis. Measured with immunoSEQ multiplex PCR; TCRdb has only the in-frame clones, and not every one. The data hold roughly 25,000 clones, with about 96% observed a single time. Germline V lookup: CDR1 MDHEN, CDR2 SYDVKM. CDR3 size: 19 residues. Trimming removed 4 bases at V and 0 bases at J, with 23 bases between. Sample: blood. This receptor was identified in a girl aged 2-10 years with cystic fibrosis. The chain recombines TRBV28 with TRBJ2-3, with a possible D match to TRBD1 (6 bases). The DNA of the CDR3 is TGTGCCAGCAGTTCGGTGACAGGACCCAGTGACCTGAGCACAGATACGCAGTATTTT. It is translated as CASSSVTGPSDLSTDTQYF. Drawing the rest from reference TRBV28 and TRBJ2-3, the complete variable domain is DVKVTQSSRYLVKRTGEKVFLECVQDMDHENMFWYRQDPGLGLRLIYFSYDVKMKEKGDIPEGYSVSREKKERFSLILESASTNQTSMYLCASSSVTGPSDLSTDTQYFGPGTRLTVL.